This T cell receptor beta chain is drawn from a study of human T cells and chemical hapten exposure. Broader study findings: With DPC sensitization, TCRs exceeding 1 in 1000 frequency showed no change.

The table lists this clonotype with a few counts. Its antigen is undetermined. Time point specified: healthy volunteer bleed at 6 weeks. Unfractionated whole blood was the source from which total RNA was extracted. The library gave individual cDNA molecules unique molecular identifiers. In the original processing: Individual samples carried between about 23,224 and 750,000 TCRs, with 85,000 to 100,000 as the median. TCRdb re-called the RACE reads through MiXCR, storing one row per CDR3 protein. The authors' filters were not applied to this entry. Of tens of thousands of distinct CDR3 sequences listed, over 8.5% are singletons. This CDR3 is built from 14 residues. Trimming cost V 3 bases and J 1 base; bases outside gene matches: 3. Per the germline V gene, CDR1 is MNHNS and CDR2 is SASEGT.

Sequencing used whole blood. The receptor's source is a male donor in good health. Some clones in this sample may be carry-over from other donors' samples. The chain joins TRBV6-1 to TRBJ2-7; the match to TRBD1 covers 7 bases. CDR3 nucleotide sequence: TGTGCCAGCAGTGACACAGGGGTTTCCTACGAGCAGTACTTC. This encodes CASSDTGVSYEQYF.